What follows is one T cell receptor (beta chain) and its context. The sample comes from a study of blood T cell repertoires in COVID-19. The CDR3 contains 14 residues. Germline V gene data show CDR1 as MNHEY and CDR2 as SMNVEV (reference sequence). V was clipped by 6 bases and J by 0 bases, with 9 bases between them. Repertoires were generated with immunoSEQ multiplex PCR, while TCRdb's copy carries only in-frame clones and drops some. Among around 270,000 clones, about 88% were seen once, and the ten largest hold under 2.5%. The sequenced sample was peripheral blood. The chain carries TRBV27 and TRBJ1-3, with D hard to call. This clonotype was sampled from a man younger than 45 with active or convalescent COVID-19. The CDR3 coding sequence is TGTGCCAGCAGCCTGACTTTCTCTGGAAACACCATATATTTT. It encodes CASSLTFSGNTIYF.